This is a list of T cell receptor beta chains from one sample in a study of early T cells in non-severe SARS-CoV-2 infection. Via MiXCR, TCRdb re-called the 5' RACE reads, giving one row per CDR3 protein. This sample yields over 50,000 distinct CDR3 sequences, of which roughly 12% are seen a single time; 2.9% belongs to the top ten. Sample: whole blood. These receptors were taken from an adult who was a healthcare worker with PCR-confirmed SARS-CoV-2 infection or an uninfected control (not recorded which). The CDR3 runs from the conserved cysteine through the conserved F or W. Size is stated for part of the rows, as once, few or many counts, or as a class when the clone is expanded.

length,V,size,CDR3
21,TRBV27,-,CAGSLLSIAGVRSTNTGELFF
15,TRBV20-1,many,CSARGLDRGRTEAFF
16,TRBV7-9,many,CASSLRGRQSNYGYTF
20,TRBV12-3/TRBV12-4,few,CASSYRNLIRDSRVQETQYF
13,TRBV7-6,few,CASSPLMGETQYF
13,TRBV20-1,few,CSARRDTPGELFF
14,TRBV27,-,CASRRPGLNTEAFF
13,TRBV28,many,CASSQLRAQPQHF
14,TRBV9,many,CASSVFGSGGGYTF
17,TRBV5-6,-,CASSPWVNTNRGDEQFF
16,TRBV24-1,few,CATSDRAAGGSDTQYF
14,TRBV5-1,few,CASRLRGGGTEAFF
15,TRBV25-1,many,CASSPRTGRYTEAFF
15,TRBV2,once,CASSRTGWPYNERFF
14,TRBV7-9,many,CASAKVDSSYEQYF
15,TRBV21-1,few,CASSNGGGINQPQHF
14,TRBV2,many,CASRRDRGKGEQFF
16,TRBV9,-,CASSVDFGTGFYEQYF
13,TRBV29-1,-,CYTWGPGRHEQFF
11,TRBV19,many,CASRKTRGYTF
19,TRBV12-5,many,CASGFTPKGRESGTDTQYF
11,TRBV29-1,many,CSVGNKDTQYF
14,TRBV28,-,CASSQGGTGNTIYF
14,TRBV6-5,-,CASSYSDASYGYTF
15,TRBV3-1,-,CASSQAGTSDDEQFF
14,TRBV6-1,many,CASSSQAGGYEQYF
12,TRBV12-3/TRBV12-4,many,CASSPRISEAFF
13,TRBV7-2,few,CASSSDTYNEQFF
18,TRBV12-3/TRBV12-4,few,CASQPPWAVRDRPNEQFF
13,TRBV7-9,-,CASSLEGPGELFF
16,TRBV18,many,CASSPMTTGAFYGYTF
18,TRBV4-1,many,CASSQDLTGEGANYGYTF
16,TRBV11-2,many,CASSLYELAGVTEQYF
18,TRBV12-3/TRBV12-4,-,CASSLVNRGLSSYNEQFF
16,TRBV10-3,few,CAISRRDSDSYNEQFF
15,TRBV2,many,CASSEQGIRNSPLHF
15,TRBV6-2/TRBV6-3,-,CASRLSGGTSYEQYF
15,TRBV7-3,-,CASSLTGTSGGELFF
17,TRBV11-3,few,CASSLNRGGHTITEAFF
15,TRBV6-5,-,CASMPLGLKEETQYF
13,TRBV20-1,-,CSARVAEQREQYF
15,TRBV12-3/TRBV12-4,few,CASSLTTGGVGELFF
14,TRBV29-1,-,CSVAPGQGADEQFF
16,TRBV6-5,-,CASSPGVGAGNQPQHF
15,TRBV18,few,CASSYSTGLNYGYTF
14,TRBV30,-,CAWSKGRLNSPLHF
14,TRBV28,few,CASSFRGRTDTQYF
15,TRBV11-2,many,CASSLTAGVTGGYTF
14,TRBV30,-,CAWSTGNSNQPQHF
15,TRBV7-6,-,CASSSLGTGRNEQFF